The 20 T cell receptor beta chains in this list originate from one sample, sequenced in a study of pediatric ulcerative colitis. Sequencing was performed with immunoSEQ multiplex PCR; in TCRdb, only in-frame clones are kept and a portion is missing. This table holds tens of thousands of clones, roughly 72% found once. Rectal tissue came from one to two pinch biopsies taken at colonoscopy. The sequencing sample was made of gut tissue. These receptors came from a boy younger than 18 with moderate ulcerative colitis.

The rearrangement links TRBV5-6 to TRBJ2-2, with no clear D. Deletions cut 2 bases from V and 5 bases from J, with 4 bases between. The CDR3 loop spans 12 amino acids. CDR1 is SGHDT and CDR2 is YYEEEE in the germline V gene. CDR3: CASSFPTGELFF. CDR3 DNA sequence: TGTGCCAGCAGCTTCCCAACCGGGGAGCTGTTTTTT.

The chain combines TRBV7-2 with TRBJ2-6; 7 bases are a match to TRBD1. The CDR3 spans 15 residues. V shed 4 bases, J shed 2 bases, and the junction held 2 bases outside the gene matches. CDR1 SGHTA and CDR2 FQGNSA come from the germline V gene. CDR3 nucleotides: TGTGCCAGCAGCTCTGACAGGGCTGGGGCCAACGTCCTGACTTTC. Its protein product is CASSSDRAGANVLTF.

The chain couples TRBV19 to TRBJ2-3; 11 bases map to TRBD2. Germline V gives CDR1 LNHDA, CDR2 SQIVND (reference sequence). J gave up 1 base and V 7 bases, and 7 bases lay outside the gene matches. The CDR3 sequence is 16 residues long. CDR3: CASMGYSGRGTDTQYF. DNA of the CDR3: TGTGCCAGTATGGGATATAGCGGGAGGGGCACAGATACGCAGTATTTT.

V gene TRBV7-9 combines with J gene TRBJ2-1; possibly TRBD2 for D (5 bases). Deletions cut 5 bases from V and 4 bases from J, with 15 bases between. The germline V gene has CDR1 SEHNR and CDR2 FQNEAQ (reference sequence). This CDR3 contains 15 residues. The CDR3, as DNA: TGTGCCAGCAGCCGTAACGGACTGTTGTACAATGAGCAGTTCTTC. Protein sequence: CASSRNGLLYNEQFF.

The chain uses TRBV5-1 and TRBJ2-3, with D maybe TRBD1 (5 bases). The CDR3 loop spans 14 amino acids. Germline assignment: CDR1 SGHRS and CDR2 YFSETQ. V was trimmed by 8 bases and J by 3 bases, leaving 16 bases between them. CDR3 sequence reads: CASTTGSWTDTQYF. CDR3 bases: TGCGCCAGTACAACAGGTTCTTGGACAGATACGCAGTATTTT. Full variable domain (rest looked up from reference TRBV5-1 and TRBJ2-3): KAGVTQTPRYLIKTRGQQVTLSCSPISGHRSVSWYQQTPGQGLQFLFEYFSETQRNKGNFPGRFSGRQFSNSRSEMNVSTLELGDSALYLCASTTGSWTDTQYFGPGTRLTVL.

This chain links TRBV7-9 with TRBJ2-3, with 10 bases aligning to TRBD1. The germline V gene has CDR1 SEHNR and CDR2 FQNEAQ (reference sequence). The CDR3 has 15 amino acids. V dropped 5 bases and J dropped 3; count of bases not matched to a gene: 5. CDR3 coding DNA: TGTGCCAGCAGCCCAGGGACAGGGGTTACAGATACGCAGTATTTT. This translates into CASSPGTGVTDTQYF.

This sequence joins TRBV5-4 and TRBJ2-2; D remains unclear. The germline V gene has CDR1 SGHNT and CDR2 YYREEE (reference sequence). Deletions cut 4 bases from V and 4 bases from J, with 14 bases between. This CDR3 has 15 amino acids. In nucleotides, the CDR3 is TGTGCCAGCAGCGAAAAGAAAAGAGGCACCGGGGAGCTGTTTTTT. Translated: CASSEKKRGTGELFF.

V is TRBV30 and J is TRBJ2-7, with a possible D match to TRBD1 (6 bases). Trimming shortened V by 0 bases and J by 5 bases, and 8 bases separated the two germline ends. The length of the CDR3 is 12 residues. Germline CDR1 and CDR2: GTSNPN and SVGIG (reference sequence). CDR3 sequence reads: CAWSVQGNEQYF. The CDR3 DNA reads TGTGCCTGGAGTGTGCAGGGGAACGAGCAGTACTTC.

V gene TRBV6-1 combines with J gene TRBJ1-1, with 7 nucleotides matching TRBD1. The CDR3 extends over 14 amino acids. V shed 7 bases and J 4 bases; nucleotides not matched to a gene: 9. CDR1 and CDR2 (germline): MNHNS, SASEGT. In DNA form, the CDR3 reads TGTGCCAGCAATGACAGGGAAGGGCTCACTGAAGCTTTCTTT. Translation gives CASNDREGLTEAFF.

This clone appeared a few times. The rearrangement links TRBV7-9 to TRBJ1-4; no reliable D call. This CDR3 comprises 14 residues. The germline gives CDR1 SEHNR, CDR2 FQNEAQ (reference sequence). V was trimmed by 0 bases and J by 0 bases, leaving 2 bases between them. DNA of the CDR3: TGTGCCAGCAGCTTAGCCGCAACTAATGAAAAACTGTTTTTT. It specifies CASSLAATNEKLFF.

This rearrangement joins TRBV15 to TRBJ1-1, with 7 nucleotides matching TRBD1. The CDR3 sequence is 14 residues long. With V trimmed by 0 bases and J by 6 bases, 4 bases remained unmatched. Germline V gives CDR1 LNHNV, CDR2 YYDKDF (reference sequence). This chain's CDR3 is CATSRDKQGPEAFF. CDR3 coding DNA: TGTGCCACCAGCAGAGATAAACAGGGGCCTGAAGCTTTCTTT.

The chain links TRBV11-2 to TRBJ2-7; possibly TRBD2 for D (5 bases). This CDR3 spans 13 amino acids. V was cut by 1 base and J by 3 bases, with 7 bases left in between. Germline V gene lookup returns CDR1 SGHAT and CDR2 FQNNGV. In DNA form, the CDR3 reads TGTGCCAGCAGCTTAGGGCGGGTCTACGAGCAGTACTTC. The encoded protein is CASSLGRVYEQYF. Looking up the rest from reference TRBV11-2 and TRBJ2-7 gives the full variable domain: EAGVAQSPRYKIIEKRQSVAFWCNPISGHATLYWYQQILGQGPKLLIQFQNNGVVDDSQLPKDRFSAERLKGVDSTLKIQPAKLEDSAVYLCASSLGRVYEQYFGPGTRLTVT.

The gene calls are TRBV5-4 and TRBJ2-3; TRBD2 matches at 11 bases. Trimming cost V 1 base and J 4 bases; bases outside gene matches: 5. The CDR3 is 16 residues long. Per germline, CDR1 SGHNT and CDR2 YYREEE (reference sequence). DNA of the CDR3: TGTGCCAGCAGCTTGACCTTAGCGGGAGGGCCAGATACGCAGTATTTT. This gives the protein CASSLTLAGGPDTQYF.

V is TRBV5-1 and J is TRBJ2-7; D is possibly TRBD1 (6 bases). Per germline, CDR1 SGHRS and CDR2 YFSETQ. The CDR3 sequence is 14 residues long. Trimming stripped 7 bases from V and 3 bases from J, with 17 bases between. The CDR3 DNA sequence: TGCGCCAGCGGCACCCTTGGACAGAACTACGAGCAGTACTTC. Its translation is CASGTLGQNYEQYF. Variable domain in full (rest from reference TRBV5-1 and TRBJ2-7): KAGVTQTPRYLIKTRGQQVTLSCSPISGHRSVSWYQQTPGQGLQFLFEYFSETQRNKGNFPGRFSGRQFSNSRSEMNVSTLELGDSALYLCASGTLGQNYEQYFGPGTRLTVT.

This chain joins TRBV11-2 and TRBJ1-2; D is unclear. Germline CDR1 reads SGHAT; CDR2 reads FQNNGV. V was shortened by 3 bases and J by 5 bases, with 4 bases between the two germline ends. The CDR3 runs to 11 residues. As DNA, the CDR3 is TGTGCCAGCAGCTTCATTTATGGCTACACCTTC. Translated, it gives CASSFIYGYTF. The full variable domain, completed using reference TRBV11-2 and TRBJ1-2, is EAGVAQSPRYKIIEKRQSVAFWCNPISGHATLYWYQQILGQGPKLLIQFQNNGVVDDSQLPKDRFSAERLKGVDSTLKIQPAKLEDSAVYLCASSFIYGYTFGSGTRLTVV.

The CDR3 loop is CASRKKTGTGAYTGELFF. DNA for the CDR3: TGTGCCAGCAGGAAAAAAACCGGGACAGGGGCCTACACCGGGGAGCTGTTTTTT. V gene TRBV7-8 combines with J gene TRBJ2-2; 10 bases map to TRBD1. The CDR3 extends over 18 amino acids. J lost 3 bases, V lost 6 bases, and 13 bases had no gene match. Germline V gene sequence: CDR1 SGHVS, CDR2 FQNEAQ.

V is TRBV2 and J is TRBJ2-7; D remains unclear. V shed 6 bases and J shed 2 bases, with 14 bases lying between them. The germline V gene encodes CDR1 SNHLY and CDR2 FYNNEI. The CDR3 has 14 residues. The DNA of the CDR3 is TGTGCCAGCAGGTTTGGTCCGTATACCTACGAGCAGTACTTC. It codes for CASRFGPYTYEQYF.

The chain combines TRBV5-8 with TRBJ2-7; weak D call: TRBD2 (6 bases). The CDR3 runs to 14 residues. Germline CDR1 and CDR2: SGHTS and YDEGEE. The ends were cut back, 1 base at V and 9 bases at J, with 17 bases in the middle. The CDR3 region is CASSLSTSSGGQYF. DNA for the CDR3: TGTGCCAGCAGCTTGTCCACTAGCTCTGGTGGGCAGTACTTC.

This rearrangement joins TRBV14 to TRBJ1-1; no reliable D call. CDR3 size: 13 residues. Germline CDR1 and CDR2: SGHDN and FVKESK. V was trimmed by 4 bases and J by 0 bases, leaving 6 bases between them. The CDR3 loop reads CASSLGMNTEAFF. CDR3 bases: TGTGCCAGCAGCCTGGGTATGAACACTGAAGCTTTCTTT. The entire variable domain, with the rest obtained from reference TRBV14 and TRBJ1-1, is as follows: EAGVTQFPSHSVIEKGQTVTLRCDPISGHDNLYWYRRVMGKEIKFLLHFVKESKQDESGMPNNRFLAERTGGTYSTLKVQPAELEDSGVYFCASSLGMNTEAFFGQGTRLTVV.

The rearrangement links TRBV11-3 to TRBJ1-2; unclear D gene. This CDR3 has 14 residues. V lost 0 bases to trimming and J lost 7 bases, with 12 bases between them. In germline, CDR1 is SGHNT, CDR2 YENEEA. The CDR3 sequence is CASSLEAGSGGYTF. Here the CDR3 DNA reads TGTGCCAGCAGCTTAGAGGCAGGATCGGGTGGCTACACCTTC.